Here is one TCR beta chain with its context. This entry belongs to a study of technical replicates of blood from a handful of donors. Only in-frame clones appear in the TCRdb table, and some are missing; sequencing was by immunoSEQ multiplex PCR. Of 12,000 or so clones in the sample, 90% to 95% were seen once. Germline values: CDR1 MDHEN, CDR2 SYDVKM. V was trimmed by 2 bases and J by 11 bases, leaving 12 bases between them. The CDR3 spans 12 residues. The sample consisted of PBMCs. This TCR was recovered from a human donor in good health. The J gene is TRBJ1-2, the V gene TRBV28; a weak D match, TRBD1 (6 bases). DNA for the CDR3: TGTGCCAGCAGTTTACGGGACACCGATTACACCTTC. Protein product: CASSLRDTDYTF.